This T cell receptor (beta chain) is drawn from a study of shared clonotypes between healthy human individuals. General study points: Non-shared clonotypes displayed generation probabilities falling below those of clonotypes present in all four donors. Few donors limited the genetic and exposure-history diversity represented.

The count of this clone is one. Antigen: not known. Assay execution took place at the deep level. TCRdb's copy holds only in-frame clones and misses some; the assay was immunoSEQ multiplex PCR. The table records over 950,000 clones, roughly 80% of them present only once. Germline V gene sequence: CDR1 MNHEY, CDR2 SMNVEV (reference sequence). CDR3 length equals 14 residues. The V and J ends lost 2 bases and 3 bases respectively, with 8 bases between them. The receptor's source is a man between 18 and 35 years old in good health. Some clones in this sample may be carry-over from other donors' samples. The source material was memory CD4+ T cells from PBMCs. Subset reported: CD45RA-negative fraction. The gene calls are TRBV27 and TRBJ1-5; D gene ambiguous. The CDR3, as DNA: TGTGCCAGCAGTTTACAGTCTTTCAATCAGCCCCAGCATTTT. Translating it yields CASSLQSFNQPQHF.